This T cell receptor (beta chain) was captured in a study of blood T cell repertoires in COVID-19 (dated by TCRdb to 2019 to 2021). Some background on the complete study: The collaborator samples originated in the United States, Italy and Spain and spanned the acute and convalescent phases of COVID-19. The sample metadata nearly always contained a de-identified subject ID, COVID-19 status, age in years and sex. The samples were drawn from the first 160 participants of the ongoing ImmuneRACE study and from under 1,500 subjects provided by 6 global collaborators. Where HLA class I and class II types were available, the types were taken from metadata supplied by the sample provider, not from assay-based typing. A freely available public database, intended as a resource for researchers studying the immune response to SARS-CoV-2, is where the repertoires were released. The prospective study material was composed of cDNA or gDNA derived from T cells, B-cell-depleted T cells, or PBMCs. The dataset comprised deeply sampled blood TCRbeta repertoires from subjects exposed to, actively infected with, or recovered from COVID-19. General findings and caveats noted by the study authors: The amount of clinical and demographic metadata varied by source and participant and was provided uncurated.

A word on this clone: Its antigen specificity is not known. No quality values exist for individual bases; no much larger clone is one base distant.

Measured from the cysteine to the phenylalanine, the CDR3 is 13 residues long. Just the 39-base CDR3 DNA is kept, in frame starting at base 1. V loses 6 bases of germline sequence and J loses 4 bases, and the interval between the two ends is 10 bases. As encoded in the germline V gene (reference sequence), CDR1 is MNHEY while CDR2 is SMNVEV. TCRbeta CDR3 regions were amplified from genomic DNA by means of the immunoSEQ Assay, a bias-controlled multiplex PCR. Under the source paper's analysis protocol: Nucleated cell counts per sample were estimated from amplification of reference gene primers within the assay. To quantify the absolute abundance of each unique TCRbeta CDR3 rearrangement, sequence reads were collapsed and filtered. For each sample, productive Simpson clonality was calculated as the square root of Simpson's diversity index across productive rearrangements. TCRdb provides this immuneACCESS table in a form limited to in-frame rearrangements. Some clones are lacking; in checked studies, under half of them reflect an unresolved V gene, and why the rest are absent is not known. Clone size and V and J calls were adopted from that table, with D and trimming inferred from the DNA. Counted in this sample were approximately 80,000 clones; roughly 88% of them appeared once. Roughly 1% of the sample belongs to the ten largest clones.

The collaborating institutions used their own protocols to collect whole blood in K2EDTA tubes. For TCRbeta analysis, collaborator samples were shipped as frozen whole blood, as isolated PBMCs, or as DNA extracted from either sample type. Sequencing was performed on peripheral blood. The chain was built from TRBV27 and TRBJ1-5; too little of a D gene remains to name it. The TCR was taken from a woman in her forties or fifties in a cohort sampled during active COVID-19. The CDR3 region reads CASSSIANQPQHF. The DNA reads as follows: TGTGCCAGCAGCTCTATCGCTAATCAGCCCCAGCATTTT.